This TCR beta chain appears in the sequencing data of a study of T cell responses to AZD1222 COVID-19 vaccine. Findings of the study overall: Females outnumbered males among donors, who were mostly white British; clonal diversity was possibly underestimated.

Concerning this clone: Its antigen is unidentified.

The CDR3 length is 14 residues. Per germline, CDR1 SGHAT and CDR2 FQNNGV. V lost 5 bases and J lost 5, with 14 bases in between. Generated by immunoSEQ multiplex PCR, the TCRdb table keeps only in-frame clones and is missing some. Of about 120,000 clones in the sample, around 85% are singletons; the top ten hold 9.4%. The sequenced sample was peripheral blood, obtained on day 0 of AZD1222 vaccination. The V and J genes are TRBV11-2 and TRBJ2-3; D is ambiguous. The sequence derives from an adult in good health. The CDR3, as DNA: TGTGCCAGCAGCCGTTTGGGGTGGGGAGATACGCAGTATTTT. This codes for CASSRLGWGDTQYF.